This is a list of T cell receptor beta chains from one sample in a study of long-term antiretroviral therapy in people with HIV. The table came from immunoSEQ multiplex PCR; TCRdb's copy has only in-frame clones and leaves some out. Of over 25,000 clones in the sample, over 90% are singletons; the top ten hold 10%. The sample here was unsorted PBMCs, taken 6.2 years after starting antiretroviral therapy. The receptors were sampled from a man aged 40-49 years with HIV. Each CDR3 is given with its conserved first and last residue. The D gene is left open where the match is weak. A clone size is listed for some rows: how often the clone was seen (once, few, many), or a class if it is expanded.

V	size	D	J	CDR3	DNA
TRBV14	NA	NA	TRBJ2-7	CASSHPGIGEQYF	TGTGCCAGCAGCCATCCTGGCATCGGCGAGCAGTACTTC
TRBV7-2	NA	TRBD2	TRBJ2-5	CASGRGGRETQYF	TGTGCCAGCGGGCGGGGGGGGCGAGAGACCCAGTACTTC
TRBV6-1	NA	NA	TRBJ2-7	CASSDWVGGNEQYF	TGTGCCAGCAGTGATTGGGTAGGAGGGAACGAGCAGTACTTC
TRBV7-9	NA	NA	TRBJ2-7	CASSSEDYEQYF	TGTGCCAGCAGCTCAGAGGACTACGAGCAGTACTTC
TRBV10-3	NA	NA	TRBJ2-7	CAISDLSGSYEQYF	TGTGCCATCAGTGACCTCAGTGGGTCCTACGAGCAGTACTTC
TRBV6-1	NA	TRBD1	TRBJ1-5	CASRKDRESNQPQHF	TGTGCCAGCAGGAAGGACAGGGAAAGCAATCAGCCCCAGCATTTT
TRBV19	NA	NA	TRBJ1-2	CASSLEDYGYTF	TGTGCCAGTAGCTTAGAGGACTATGGCTACACCTTC
TRBV28	NA	NA	TRBJ2-3	CASSKLGATDTQYF	TGTGCCAGCAGTAAACTGGGGGCGACAGATACGCAGTATTTT
TRBV7-8	NA	TRBD1	TRBJ1-1	CASSPRTGLGTEAFF	TGTGCCAGCAGCCCACGGACAGGCCTGGGCACTGAAGCTTTCTTT
TRBV28	NA	NA	TRBJ1-5	CASITGTAGQPQHF	TGTGCCAGCATCACCGGGACCGCAGGTCAGCCCCAGCATTTT
TRBV5-6	NA	NA	TRBJ1-1	CASARRGGANTEAFF	TGTGCCAGCGCTCGCCGGGGGGGAGCGAACACTGAAGCTTTCTTT
TRBV7-6	NA	TRBD2	TRBJ2-1	CASSPLGGGYNEQFF	TGTGCCAGCAGCCCCCTTGGCGGGGGCTACAATGAGCAGTTCTTC
TRBV9	NA	TRBD1	TRBJ2-2	CASSVDMGQINTGELFF	TGTGCCAGCAGCGTAGATATGGGACAGATTAACACCGGGGAGCTGTTTTTT
TRBV4-2	once	TRBD1	TRBJ2-7	CASSQDGAGGTYEQYF	TGTGCCAGCAGCCAAGATGGAGCAGGGGGCACCTACGAGCAGTACTTC
TRBV29-1	NA	NA	TRBJ2-1	CSVAGLSSYNEQFF	TGCAGCGTTGCGGGACTGAGCTCCTACAATGAGCAGTTCTTC
TRBV7-6	once	TRBD1	TRBJ2-2	CASTHRGRIGELFF	TGTGCCAGCACCCACAGGGGGCGGATCGGGGAGCTGTTTTTT
TRBV6-5	once	NA	TRBJ2-7	CASSYSCRSSYEQYF	TGTGCCAGCAGTTACTCATGTAGAAGCTCCTACGAGCAGTACTTC
TRBV5-4	once	TRBD1	TRBJ1-2	CASSLDRGQIEGYTF	TGTGCCAGCAGCCTGGACAGGGGGCAGATCGAGGGCTACACCTTC
TRBV19	NA	TRBD1	TRBJ1-2	CASSIKGGTGGGGYTF	TGTGCCAGTAGTATCAAGGGTGGGACAGGGGGCGGCGGCTACACCTTC
TRBV5-6	NA	TRBD1	TRBJ2-1	CASSRGQGAEQFF	TGTGCCAGCAGCAGAGGACAGGGGGCTGAGCAGTTCTTC
TRBV6-4	NA	NA	TRBJ2-3	CASSEEAELTDTQYF	TGTGCCAGCAGTGAGGAAGCGGAGCTCACAGATACGCAGTATTTT
TRBV23-1	NA	NA	TRBJ2-3	CASSQPGEGHTDTQYF	TGCGCCAGCAGTCAACCGGGAGAGGGACACACAGATACGCAGTATTTT
TRBV10-3	NA	TRBD2	TRBJ2-1	CAIRGLADNEQFF	TGTGCCATCAGAGGCCTAGCGGACAATGAGCAGTTCTTC
TRBV19	once	TRBD1	TRBJ1-1	CASSSDRGRSEAFF	TGTGCCAGTAGTTCGGACAGGGGTAGGAGTGAAGCTTTCTTT
TRBV7-9	NA	NA	TRBJ1-1	CASGRSMQRSEAFF	TGTGCCAGTGGCAGGTCCATGCAACGGTCTGAAGCTTTCTTT
TRBV2	NA	NA	TRBJ1-5	CASKLERDIINQPQHF	TGTGCCAGCAAATTAGAGAGGGACATTATCAATCAGCCCCAGCATTTT
TRBV19	NA	NA	TRBJ2-3	CASSPGAGSSTDTQYF	TGTGCCAGTAGTCCGGGGGCGGGATCAAGCACAGATACGCAGTATTTT
TRBV11-2	NA	NA	TRBJ2-7	CASSLDGGLPYEQYF	TGTGCCAGCAGCTTAGATGGGGGCCTCCCTTACGAGCAGTACTTC
TRBV6-5	NA	NA	TRBJ1-2	CASSPNYGYTF	TGTGCCAGCAGCCCAAACTATGGCTACACCTTC
TRBV19	once	NA	TRBJ2-7	CASSIGVLGEQYF	TGTGCCAGTAGTATCGGTGTTCTCGGCGAGCAGTACTTC
TRBV19	NA	NA	TRBJ2-5	CASSALFLDKGGETQYF	TGTGCCAGTAGTGCCTTGTTTTTGGACAAGGGGGGCGAGACCCAGTACTTC
TRBV5-1	NA	NA	TRBJ2-1	CASSLDPSSYNEQFF	TGCGCCAGCAGCTTGGATCCTAGCTCCTACAATGAGCAGTTCTTC
TRBV18	NA	TRBD1	TRBJ2-7	CASSSPGQGAREQYF	TGTGCCAGCTCGTCCCCGGGACAGGGGGCTCGCGAGCAGTACTTC
TRBV5-5	NA	NA	TRBJ1-1	CASSFRQMNTEAFF	TGTGCCAGCAGCTTTCGCCAGATGAACACTGAAGCTTTCTTT
TRBV7-8	NA	TRBD2	TRBJ2-5	CTSSPQRGGRETQYF	TGTACCAGCAGCCCTCAGCGGGGGGGCCGGGAGACCCAGTACTTC
TRBV25-1	NA	NA	TRBJ2-4	CASSEAGEIAKNIQYF	TGTGCCAGCAGTGAAGCTGGGGAGATAGCCAAAAACATTCAGTACTTC